One and the same sample provided the 26 T cell receptor beta chains below, sequenced in a study of blood T cells in healthy people across ages. A second PCR of 7 to 11 cycles used a sample-barcoded 5' primer and a J-beta primer mix. TCRdb itself ran the 5' RACE reads through MiXCR, one entry per CDR3 protein. Of approximately 290,000 distinct CDR3 sequences in the sample, around 30% are singletons; the top ten hold around 30%. The source material was blood. These receptors were taken from a woman between 70 and 85 years old in good health.

The chain couples TRBV11-2 to TRBJ2-2; no clear D gene. This CDR3 contains 17 residues. Germline V CDR1 and CDR2: SGHAT, FQNNGV. V lost 1 base to trimming and J lost 0 bases, with 12 bases between them. In DNA, the CDR3 is TGTGCCAGCAGCTTAGGGTCGTGGGCCCCGAACACCGGGGAGCTGTTTTTT. Its protein is CASSLGSWAPNTGELFF.

This sequence joins TRBV15 and TRBJ2-7; the D gene could be TRBD1 or TRBD2 (5 bases each). The CDR3 loop spans 14 amino acids. Germline assignment: CDR1 LNHNV and CDR2 YYDKDF (reference sequence). Trimming took off 4 bases at V and 1 base at J, with 11 bases between the two ends. CDR3 amino acids: CATSTRDGSYEQYF. CDR3 in DNA: TGTGCCACCAGCACCCGGGACGGATCCTACGAGCAGTACTTC.

This clonotype was detected only a few times. This chain joins TRBV5-1 and TRBJ1-2; D may be TRBD1 (5 bases). Germline CDR1 is SGHRS and CDR2 is YFSETQ. Trimming took off 4 bases at V and 5 bases at J, with 15 bases between the two ends. The CDR3 runs to 14 residues. The CDR3 loop is CASSPGGTDYGYTF. The CDR3 coding sequence is TGCGCCAGCAGCCCCGGGGGGACGGATTATGGCTACACCTTC. The whole variable domain, filled in from reference TRBV5-1 and TRBJ1-2, reads KAGVTQTPRYLIKTRGQQVTLSCSPISGHRSVSWYQQTPGQGLQFLFEYFSETQRNKGNFPGRFSGRQFSNSRSEMNVSTLELGDSALYLCASSPGGTDYGYTFGSGTRLTVV.

This chain joins TRBV5-1 and TRBJ1-1; TRBD1 is a possible D gene (5 bases). The CDR3 covers 13 residues. CDR1 SGHRS and CDR2 YFSETQ come from the germline V gene. V shed 4 bases and J shed 3 bases, with 10 bases lying between them. CDR3 sequence: CASSAGSYTEAFF. The CDR3 DNA reads as TGCGCCAGCAGCGCAGGGAGCTACACTGAAGCTTTCTTT.

This clonotype was seen more than once but under ten times. The chain employs TRBV2 and TRBJ2-1, with 8 nucleotides matching TRBD2. The germline V gene has CDR1 SNHLY and CDR2 FYNNEI. The CDR3 loop spans 17 amino acids. V was clipped by 2 bases and J by 0 bases; unmatched bases: 6. The CDR3 DNA is TGTGCCAGCAGTGAAATGGGCGGGGGGAGCTCCTACAATGAGCAGTTCTTC. Residues: CASSEMGGGSSYNEQFF.

The V gene is TRBV12-3 or TRBV12-4, the J gene TRBJ2-2; no clear D gene. V shed 5 bases and J shed 1 base, with 8 bases lying between them. This CDR3 is built from 14 residues. The CDR3 nucleotides read TGTGCCAGCAGTCCGCTGCTGAACACCGGGGAGCTGTTTTTT. Its protein product is CASSPLLNTGELFF.

CDR3 region: CSALAGAEAETQYF. The CDR3 DNA follows: TGCAGTGCCCTAGCGGGAGCGGAGGCGGAGACCCAGTACTTC. V and J are TRBV20-1 and TRBJ2-5; 10 bases fit TRBD2. The length of the CDR3 is 14 residues. Germline-derived CDR1 and CDR2 are DFQATT and SNEGSKA (reference sequence). The ends lost 6 bases at V and 5 bases at J; junction bases unmatched: 9.

This clonotype has a handful of counts. The chain carries TRBV20-1 and TRBJ2-7, with 10 positions matching TRBD1. This CDR3 spans 13 amino acids. With 6 bases clipped from V and 5 bases from J, the junction kept 7 bases outside the gene matches. Per the germline V gene, CDR1 is DFQATT and CDR2 is SNEGSKA (reference sequence). CDR3: CSAPGQGRNEQYF. The DNA for the CDR3 is TGCAGTGCCCCGGGACAGGGGCGGAACGAGCAGTACTTC.

This clonotype was detected only a few times. The V and J genes are TRBV3-1 and TRBJ2-4, with 10 bases that match TRBD2. J gave up 4 bases and V 0 bases, and 6 bases lay outside the gene matches. CDR1 and CDR2 (germline): LGHDT, YNNKEL (reference sequence). The CDR3 is 17 residues long. CDR3 residues: CASSQDYGLAVKNIQYF. The CDR3 DNA is TGTGCCAGCAGCCAAGATTACGGACTAGCGGTAAAAAACATTCAGTACTTC.

The CDR3 here is CASSAGESYEQYF. DNA for the CDR3: TGTGCCAGCAGCGCAGGGGAATCCTACGAGCAGTACTTC. The rearrangement joins TRBV28 to TRBJ2-7, with D possibly TRBD1 on 6 matching bases. Trimming removed 6 bases at V and 1 base at J, with 10 bases between. Germline values: CDR1 MDHEN, CDR2 SYDVKM. The CDR3 has 13 amino acids.

This chain connects TRBV27 to TRBJ2-1; 14 bases line up with TRBD2. The CDR3 length is 19 residues. CDR1 is MNHEY, CDR2 SMNVEV, per germline (reference sequence). The trim removed 0 bases at V and 0 bases at J, leaving 4 bases unmatched. CDR3 loop: CASSLSSTSGRGSYNEQFF. DNA of the CDR3: TGTGCCAGCAGTTTATCGTCGACTAGCGGGAGGGGCTCCTACAATGAGCAGTTCTTC.

The chain uses TRBV16 and TRBJ1-4; D possibly corresponds to TRBD1 (5 bases). Germline V gene data show CDR1 as KGHSY and CDR2 as FQNENV. Trimming removed 0 bases from V and 5 bases from J, with 10 bases in between. This CDR3 region has 15 residues. CDR3 DNA: TGTGCCAGCAGCCAATCGGGGGACCCAAATGAAAAACTGTTTTTT. This translates into CASSQSGDPNEKLFF.

The chain employs TRBV28 and TRBJ1-2, with D possibly TRBD1 on 5 matching bases. The CDR3 sequence is 15 residues long. The germline V and J ends were trimmed by 9 bases and 10 bases, with 27 bases remaining between them. In germline, CDR1 is MDHEN, CDR2 SYDVKM. DNA for the CDR3: TGTGCCAGTAAGGGGCAGGGAAATTCAAAAGTTGACTACACCTTC. Residues: CASKGQGNSKVDYTF.

This clonotype has just a few counts. A junction boundary mismatches the germline segment, possibly from a read error. The chain carries TRBV14 and TRBJ1-1, with D possibly matching TRBD1 (5 bases). The length of the CDR3 is 14 residues. Per germline, CDR1 SGHDN and CDR2 FVKESK. The CDR3, as DNA: TGTGCCAGCAGCCGGTGGGGGGAGAACGCTGAAGCTTTCTTT. Its protein is CASSRWGENAEAFF.

In its sample, this clonotype was seen many times. The V gene is TRBV4-2, the J gene TRBJ2-3, with D maybe TRBD1 (6 bases). This CDR3 comprises 18 residues. The germline V and J ends were trimmed by 0 bases and 9 bases, with 25 bases remaining between them. Germline V CDR1 and CDR2: LGHNA, YNFKEQ. The CDR3 DNA sequence: TGTGCCAGCAGCCAAGAGGCCCTCAAAATAAATAGCCAGGGGACGCAGTATTTT. Protein product: CASSQEALKINSQGTQYF.

The chain carries TRBV6-2 or TRBV6-3 and TRBJ2-3; D gene uncertain. Deletions cut 7 bases from V and 4 bases from J, with 15 bases between. Germline CDR1 and CDR2: MNHEY and SVGEGT. The CDR3 is 14 amino acids. CDR3 protein: CASMLASLSDTQYF. As DNA, the CDR3 is TGTGCCAGCATGCTCGCTAGTCTATCAGATACGCAGTATTTT.

This chain links TRBV7-2 with TRBJ1-2; D is uncertain. Trimming took off 5 bases at V and 14 bases at J, with 24 bases between the two ends. CDR1 SGHTA and CDR2 FQGNSA come from the germline V gene. CDR3 length equals 14 residues. The CDR3 coding sequence is TGTGCCAGCAGCGCCCAAGGGTTGGACTCTGCCAGGACCTTC. It codes for CASSAQGLDSARTF.

This clonotype was picked up many times. As DNA, the CDR3 is TGCGCCAGCAGCGTTGGAATAGCGGGAGGGCCAGTCGCCGGAGAGACCCAGTACTTC. Translated: CASSVGIAGGPVAGETQYF. V and J are TRBV5-1 and TRBJ2-5; 11 bases align to TRBD2. Germline V gene data show CDR1 as SGHRS and CDR2 as YFSETQ. The CDR3 is 19 residues long. The trim removed 4 bases at V and 4 bases at J, leaving 18 bases unmatched.

The V and J genes are TRBV6-5 and TRBJ2-3, with D perhaps TRBD1 (6 bases). The CDR3 runs 16 residues. The germline V gene encodes CDR1 MNHEY and CDR2 SVGAGI. Trimming removed 2 bases from V and 2 bases from J, with 14 bases in between. CDR3 protein: CASSYPDREDTDTQYF. In DNA, the CDR3 is TGTGCCAGCAGTTACCCGGACAGAGAAGACACAGATACGCAGTATTTT.

Details on this clonotype: Compared with germline, one end of the junction differs, possibly owing to a read error. This chain connects TRBV20-1 to TRBJ1-4; D is possibly TRBD1 (5 bases). Germline lookup yields CDR1 DFQATT and CDR2 SNEGSKA (reference sequence). This CDR3 is built from 14 residues. Here the CDR3 reads CNAGPGKTNEKLFF. CDR3 nucleotides: TGCAATGCTGGTCCAGGGAAGACTAATGAAAAACTGTTTTTT.

The J gene is TRBJ2-7, the V gene TRBV10-3, with a weak D call TRBD2 (6 bases). The CDR3 covers 12 residues. Germline lookup yields CDR1 ENHRY and CDR2 SYGVKD. V lost 6 bases and J lost 5, with 11 bases in between. CDR3 DNA: TGTGCCATCAGGGACGGGGAGGACGAGCAGTACTTC. Translating gives CAIRDGEDEQYF.

V is TRBV6-1 and J is TRBJ1-4; 8 positions match TRBD1. The CDR3 spans 14 residues. Looked up from germline, CDR1 is MNHNS and CDR2 is SASEGT. V trimming: 6 bases; J trimming: 6 bases; junction bases outside the gene matches: 6. CDR3 sequence (DNA): TGTGCCAGCAGGTCAGGGGGCTCGTATGAAAAACTGTTTTTT. This sequence encodes CASRSGGSYEKLFF.

The V gene is TRBV7-9, the J gene TRBJ2-1, with 9 nucleotides matching TRBD1. CDR1 is SEHNR and CDR2 is FQNEAQ in the germline V gene (reference sequence). Trimming at V came to 5 bases and at J to 3 bases, leaving 5 bases not matched to a gene. There are 15 residues in the CDR3. CDR3 nucleotide sequence: TGTGCCAGCAGCCACTCGGGACAGGGCTACAATGAGCAGTTCTTC. Encoded protein: CASSHSGQGYNEQFF.

This clonotype came up a few times. This chain links TRBV18 with TRBJ2-5, with D possibly called TRBD1 or TRBD2 (5 bases each). CDR1 and CDR2 from the germline V gene are KGHSH and LQKENI. V lost 4 bases and J lost 2, with 8 bases in between. The length of the CDR3 is 13 residues. CDR3: CASSRDHQETQYF. CDR3 in DNA: TGTGCCAGCTCACGGGACCATCAAGAGACCCAGTACTTC.

This clonotype turned up a few times. V and J are TRBV6-2 or TRBV6-3 and TRBJ1-5; D gene uncertain. V dropped 5 bases and J dropped 3 bases, with 5 bases sitting between them. The CDR3 contains 12 residues. Germline loops: CDR1 MNHEY, CDR2 SVGEGT. CDR3 sequence: CASSTFNQPQHF. The CDR3 DNA follows: TGTGCCAGCAGTACCTTCAATCAGCCCCAGCATTTT.

This clonotype was counted only a few times. The rearrangement links TRBV7-6 to TRBJ2-5, with 9 positions matching TRBD1. This CDR3 contains 16 residues. The J segment lost 4 bases and the V segment lost 2 bases, leaving 8 bases of the junction unmatched. In germline, CDR1 is SGHVS, CDR2 FNYEAQ. The CDR3 DNA sequence: TGTGCCAGCAGCTTACCGGGACAGGGATTTGGAGAGACCCAGTACTTC. This encodes CASSLPGQGFGETQYF.